Sequencing of this TCR beta chain was carried out in a study of siplizumab effects on memory and regulatory T cells. General observations from the study: Alloreactive sequences that could be traced to unstimulated CD4+ memory cells showed a significant reduction under siplizumab. Naive T cells were seemingly more diverse than memory cells, and major contributions to the alloresponse seemed to be made by them.

V lost 3 bases to trimming and J lost 2 bases, with 5 bases between them. Germline V gives CDR1 SGHVS, CDR2 FNYEAQ. The CDR3 runs 13 residues. The table came from immunoSEQ multiplex PCR; TCRdb's copy has only in-frame clones and leaves some out. The data hold more than 85,000 clones, with about 91% observed a single time. A word on this clone: The antigen is not known.

V is TRBV7-6 and J is TRBJ1-3; D not certain. This clonotype was sampled from a human donor in good health. Sequences were obtained from Tregs sorted from blood. This CDR3 is CASSFVTGNTIYF. CDR3 DNA: TGTGCCAGCAGCTTTGTTACTGGAAACACCATATATTTT.